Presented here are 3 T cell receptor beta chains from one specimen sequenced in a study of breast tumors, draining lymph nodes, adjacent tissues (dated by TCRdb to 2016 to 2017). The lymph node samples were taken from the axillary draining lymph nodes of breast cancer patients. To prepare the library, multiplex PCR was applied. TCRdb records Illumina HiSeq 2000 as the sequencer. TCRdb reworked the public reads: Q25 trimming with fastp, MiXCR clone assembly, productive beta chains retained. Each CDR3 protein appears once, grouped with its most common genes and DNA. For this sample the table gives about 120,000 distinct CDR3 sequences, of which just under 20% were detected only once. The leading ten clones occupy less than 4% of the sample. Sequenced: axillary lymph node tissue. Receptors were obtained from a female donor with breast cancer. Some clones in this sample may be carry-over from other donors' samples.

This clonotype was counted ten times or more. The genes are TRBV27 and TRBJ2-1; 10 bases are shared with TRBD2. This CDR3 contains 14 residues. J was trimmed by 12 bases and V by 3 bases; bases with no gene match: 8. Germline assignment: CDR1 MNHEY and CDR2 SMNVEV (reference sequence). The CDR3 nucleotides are TGTGCCAGCAGTTTGAGCGGGGGGGGTGTGGGGCAGTTCTTC. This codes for CASSLSGGGVGQFF.

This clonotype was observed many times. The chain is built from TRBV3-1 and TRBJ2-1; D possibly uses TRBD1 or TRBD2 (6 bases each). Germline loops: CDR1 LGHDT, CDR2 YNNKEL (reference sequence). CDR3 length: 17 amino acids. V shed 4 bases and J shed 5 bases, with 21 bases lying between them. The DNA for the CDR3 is TGTGCCAGCAGCCGGTCGCTAGGGGGGATCGACGACAATGAGCAGTTCTTC. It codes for CASSRSLGGIDDNEQFF.

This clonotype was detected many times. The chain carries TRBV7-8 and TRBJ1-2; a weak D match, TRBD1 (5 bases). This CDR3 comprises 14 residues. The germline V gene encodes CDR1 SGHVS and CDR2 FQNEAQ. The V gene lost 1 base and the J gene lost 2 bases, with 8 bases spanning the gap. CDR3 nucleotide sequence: TGTGCCAGCAGCTTAGTACCAGGGAACTATGGCTACACCTTC. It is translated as CASSLVPGNYGYTF.